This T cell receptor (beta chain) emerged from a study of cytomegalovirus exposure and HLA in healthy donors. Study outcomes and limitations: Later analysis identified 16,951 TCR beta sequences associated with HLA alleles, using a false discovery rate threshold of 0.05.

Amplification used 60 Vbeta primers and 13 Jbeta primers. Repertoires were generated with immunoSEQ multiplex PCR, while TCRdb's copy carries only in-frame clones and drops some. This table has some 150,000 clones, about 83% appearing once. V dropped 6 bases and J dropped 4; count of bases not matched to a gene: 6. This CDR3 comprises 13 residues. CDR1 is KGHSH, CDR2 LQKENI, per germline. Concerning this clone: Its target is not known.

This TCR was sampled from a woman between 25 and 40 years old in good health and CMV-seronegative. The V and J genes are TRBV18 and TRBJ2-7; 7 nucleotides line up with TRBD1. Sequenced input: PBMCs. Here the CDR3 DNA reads TGTGCCAGCTCTCGAACAGGGGTTTACGAGCAGTACTTC. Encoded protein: CASSRTGVYEQYF.